This T cell receptor (beta chain) was sequenced during a study of T cells in Graves' hyperthyroidism and ophthalmopathy. The diagnoses drew upon clinical symptoms, serum thyroxine and TRAb, thyroid ultrasound and orbital computed tomography. At least ten counts were recorded for this clonotype. Researchers took RNA transcripts and amplified the TCR beta CDR3 regions from them. TCR CDR3 regions were first amplified by RT-PCR with HTBI primers. TCRdb passed the multiplex PCR reads through MiXCR, listing each CDR3 protein once. The table lists hundreds of thousands of distinct CDR3 sequences, approximately 14% of them singletons. The CDR3 loop spans 12 amino acids. V was pared by 3 bases and J by 3 bases, with 5 bases between. Per the germline V gene, CDR1 is MNHNS and CDR2 is SASEGT.

The clonotype was recovered from a woman aged 18-29 years with Graves' hyperthyroidism. The sequenced sample was blood. V usage is TRBV6-1 and J usage is TRBJ1-1; no clear D gene. CDR3 loop: CASSDRYTEAFF. DNA for the CDR3: TGTGCCAGCAGTGACAGATACACTGAAGCTTTCTTT.